Listed below are T cell receptor beta chains from one sample, sequenced in a study of control samples from healthy donors and cancer patients. Sequencing was performed with immunoSEQ multiplex PCR; in TCRdb, only in-frame clones are kept and a portion is missing. This table holds tens of thousands of clones, almost 85% found once. Sequencing was done on a sample of blood. The receptors shown here come from a man between 40 and 49 years old in good health. The CDR3 runs from the conserved cysteine through the conserved F or W. A D gene is named only where the DNA matches it firmly. Clone size appears in some rows only: once, few, many, or a class for an expanded clone.

d_call	v_call	clone_size	j_call	cdr3_length	cdr3_aa	cdr3_nt
-	TRBV18	-	TRBJ2-7	13	CASSTPTGLEQYF	TGTGCCAGCTCAACTCCAACAGGGCTCGAGCAGTACTTC
-	TRBV7-2	-	TRBJ2-5	14	CASSQEGPTGRRYF	TGTGCCAGCAGTCAAGAGGGCCCCACCGGGAGAAGGTACTTC
TRBD2	TRBV4-2	-	TRBJ2-7	15	CASSQVAGDSNEQYF	TGTGCCAGCAGCCAAGTCGCGGGAGATTCCAACGAGCAGTACTTC
-	TRBV19	-	TRBJ1-4	13	CASSIVSFEKLFF	TGTGCCAGTAGTATAGTCTCCTTTGAAAAACTGTTTTTT
-	TRBV9	-	TRBJ2-2	13	CASSVRAPGELFF	TGTGCCAGCAGCGTACGGGCTCCCGGGGAGCTGTTTTTT
-	TRBV7-6	-	TRBJ1-1	15	CASSLAERGTTEAFF	TGTGCCAGCAGCTTAGCGGAAAGGGGGACCACTGAAGCTTTCTTT
TRBD2	TRBV7-3	-	TRBJ2-7	14	CASSLLGGSDEQYF	TGTGCCAGCAGCTTACTGGGGGGGTCTGACGAGCAGTACTTC
-	TRBV11-2	-	TRBJ1-1	14	CASSHGSMNTEAFF	TGTGCCAGCAGCCACGGTTCCATGAACACTGAAGCTTTCTTT
-	TRBV29-1	-	TRBJ1-1	12	CSMRGASTEAFF	TGCAGCATGCGGGGGGCCTCCACTGAAGCTTTCTTT
-	TRBV19	few	TRBJ1-1	15	CASSMYAGIGTEAFF	TGTGCCAGTAGTATGTATGCGGGGATTGGCACTGAAGCTTTCTTT
TRBD1	TRBV2	-	TRBJ2-2	16	CASSAMDRGDAGELFF	TGTGCCAGCAGCGCAATGGACAGGGGAGATGCCGGGGAGCTGTTTTTT
-	TRBV7-9	-	TRBJ1-6	15	CASSPSGHGNSPLHF	TGTGCCAGCAGCCCCTCGGGGCATGGTAATTCACCCCTCCACTTT
-	TRBV28	-	TRBJ2-1	16	CASHALAAQRYNEQFF	TGTGCCAGCCACGCCTTAGCGGCCCAGAGGTACAATGAGCAGTTCTTC
-	TRBV6-5	-	TRBJ1-2	15	CASRMGWRTNYGYTF	TGTGCCAGCAGAATGGGGTGGAGAACTAACTATGGCTACACCTTC
-	TRBV25-1	-	TRBJ2-1	13	CASNSQIYNEQFF	TGTGCCAGCAACAGCCAAATCTACAATGAGCAGTTCTTC
-	TRBV7-9	once	TRBJ2-3	14	CASSWGILTDTQYF	TGTGCCAGCAGCTGGGGGATCCTCACAGATACGCAGTATTTT
-	TRBV3-1/TRBV3-2	few	TRBJ2-7	18	CASSQGSVPGRASYEQYF	TGTGCCAGCAGCCAAGGATCAGTTCCGGGGAGAGCATCCTACGAGCAGTACTTC
TRBD2	TRBV30	-	TRBJ2-7	12	CAWTSGSYEQYF	TGTGCCTGGACTAGCGGGTCCTACGAGCAGTACTTC
-	TRBV19	-	TRBJ2-2	16	CASRRRGATTAGELFF	TGTGCCAGTAGACGCCGGGGGGCCACGACGGCCGGGGAGCTGTTTTTT
-	TRBV30	-	TRBJ2-5	12	CAWSKGLETQYF	TGTGCCTGGAGTAAGGGTTTGGAGACCCAGTACTTC
-	TRBV11-3	once	TRBJ2-3	14	CASSRTSSTDTQYF	TGTGCCAGCAGCAGGACTTCTAGCACAGATACGCAGTATTTT
TRBD1	TRBV6-1	-	TRBJ1-6	18	CASSEYGSGTGVSSPLHF	TGTGCCAGCAGTGAATACGGGTCGGGGACAGGGGTTAGTTCACCCCTCCACTTT
-	TRBV6-4	few	TRBJ2-1	13	CASSDSSTDEQFF	TGTGCCAGCAGTGACTCGAGTACTGATGAGCAGTTCTTC
TRBD1	TRBV7-9	-	TRBJ1-2	16	CASRRQGAESNYGYTF	TGTGCCAGCAGGAGACAGGGGGCTGAATCTAACTATGGCTACACCTTC
TRBD2	TRBV4-1	-	TRBJ2-7	17	CASSQTPGTSGSPEQYF	TGCGCCAGCAGCCAGACACCGGGGACTAGCGGGAGTCCCGAGCAGTACTTC
-	TRBV2	once	TRBJ2-7	12	CASRQGHYEQYF	TGTGCCAGCAGGCAGGGGCACTACGAGCAGTACTTC
TRBD2	TRBV4-3	few	TRBJ2-1	15	CASSQDRGLVYEQFF	TGCGCCAGCAGCCAAGATAGAGGACTAGTTTATGAGCAGTTCTTC
-	TRBV19	-	TRBJ2-1	18	CASSAWGVARSSYNEQFF	TGTGCCAGTAGTGCCTGGGGCGTAGCGCGGAGCTCCTACAATGAGCAGTTCTTC
-	TRBV6-2/TRBV6-3	-	TRBJ1-1	11	CASSWGTEAFF	TGTGCCAGCAGTTGGGGGACTGAAGCTTTCTTT
-	TRBV29-1	-	TRBJ2-7	15	CSVVLFAAADYEQYF	TGCAGCGTTGTCTTGTTCGCGGCAGCCGATTACGAGCAGTACTTC
-	TRBV5-8	-	TRBJ2-7	14	CASSLSDGTYEQYF	TGTGCCAGCAGCTTGTCGGACGGGACCTACGAGCAGTACTTC
-	TRBV20-1	-	TRBJ2-7	11	CSASGALEQYF	TGCAGTGCTAGTGGGGCCCTCGAGCAGTACTTC
-	TRBV28	-	TRBJ1-1	14	CASSLGGMNTEAFF	TGTGCCAGCAGCTTGGGGGGAATGAACACTGAAGCTTTCTTT
-	TRBV5-1	-	TRBJ2-3	18	CASSSAFNRDISTDTQYF	TGCGCCAGCAGCTCCGCTTTTAACAGGGATATCAGCACAGATACGCAGTATTTT
TRBD2	TRBV5-1	-	TRBJ2-7	16	CASSLDGGGLVYEQYF	TGCGCCAGCAGCTTGGACGGCGGGGGTCTGGTGTACGAGCAGTACTTC
TRBD1	TRBV18	-	TRBJ1-1	17	CASSPPNRQGLNTEAFF	TGTGCCAGCTCACCACCCAATCGACAGGGATTGAACACTGAAGCTTTCTTT
-	TRBV6-6	-	TRBJ1-1	12	CASSLLNTEAFF	TGTGCCAGCAGTTTGCTAAACACTGAAGCTTTCTTT
-	TRBV3-1/TRBV3-2	-	TRBJ2-1	11	CASSRGRWQFF	TGTGCCAGCAGCCGGGGCCGCTGGCAGTTCTTC
TRBD1	TRBV10-3	-	TRBJ2-3	15	CAISEGRGRVDTQYF	TGTGCCATCAGTGAGGGCAGGGGGCGCGTAGATACGCAGTATTTT
-	TRBV28	-	TRBJ2-5	14	CASSSGTYQETQYF	TGTGCCAGCAGTTCGGGCACCTACCAAGAGACCCAGTACTTC
-	TRBV4-3	-	TRBJ1-2	13	CASSPSGSGGYTF	TGCGCCAGCAGCCCTTCTGGGTCAGGTGGCTACACCTTC
-	TRBV18	-	TRBJ2-7	14	CASSPRTASYEQYF	TGTGCCAGCTCACCTAGGACAGCCTCCTACGAGCAGTACTTC
TRBD1	TRBV2	-	TRBJ1-1	17	CASSGLGQGTLGTEAFF	TGTGCCAGCAGCGGATTGGGACAGGGGACCCTGGGGACTGAAGCTTTCTTT
TRBD1	TRBV19	-	TRBJ1-2	14	CASSEQGRRDGYTF	TGTGCCAGTAGCGAACAGGGGAGGCGTGATGGCTACACCTTC
-	TRBV29-1	-	TRBJ1-1	15	CSVEGAGHLNTEAFF	TGCAGCGTTGAGGGGGCGGGACACTTGAACACTGAAGCTTTCTTT
-	TRBV6-6	-	TRBJ2-1	15	CASSYLADSYNEQFF	TGTGCCAGCAGTTACCTAGCCGACTCCTACAATGAGCAGTTCTTC
TRBD2	TRBV10-3	-	TRBJ2-2	15	CAISGKLADTGELFF	TGTGCCATCAGTGGAAAACTAGCGGACACCGGGGAGCTGTTTTTT
-	TRBV27	-	TRBJ1-2	14	CASRRGQINYGYTF	TGTGCCAGCCGAAGAGGACAGATTAACTATGGCTACACCTTC
TRBD1	TRBV30	-	TRBJ1-6	14	CAWSDRGHNSPLHF	TGTGCCTGGAGCGACAGGGGGCACAATTCACCCCTCCACTTT
-	TRBV13	-	TRBJ2-3	14	CASSRLQNTDTQYF	TGTGCCAGCAGCCGTTTACAGAACACAGATACGCAGTATTTT
-	TRBV4-1	-	TRBJ1-6	16	CASSPQPRAYNSPLHF	TGCGCCAGCAGTCCCCAGCCTCGGGCTTATAATTCACCCCTCCACTTT
-	TRBV28	-	TRBJ1-1	11	CASIKHTEAFF	TGTGCCAGCATAAAGCACACTGAAGCTTTCTTT
TRBD1	TRBV4-2	few	TRBJ1-5	15	CASSQGTGSMSPQHF	TGTGCCAGCAGCCAAGGGACAGGGTCTATGTCGCCCCAGCATTTT
-	TRBV2	-	TRBJ2-2	15	CASSHRDINTGELFF	TGTGCCAGCAGTCACCGGGACATCAACACCGGGGAGCTGTTTTTT
-	TRBV28	-	TRBJ2-1	16	CASSSLTERVNNEQFF	TGTGCCAGCAGTTCCCTTACGGAGCGGGTAAACAATGAGCAGTTCTTC